This T cell receptor beta chain comes out of a study of identical twins. As concerns this clonotype: Its cognate antigen is unknown.

V lost 2 bases and J 4 bases, leaving 18 bases between the germline ends. Germline V CDR1 and CDR2: SGHDN, FVKESK. This CDR3 region has 17 residues. The donor group consisted entirely of healthy Caucasians. Findings and limits, study-wide: Clonotypes of the beta chain that were abundant in cord blood carried fewer insertions (memory repertoires showed none). Within monozygotic twins, out-of-frame TCR alpha sharing was underestimated by the models.

TCRdb re-called the 5' RACE reads with MiXCR, one entry per CDR3 protein. The sample consists of about 100,000 distinct CDR3 sequences, 5.9% of them appearing once. The sequence came from a woman aged 45 to 65 in good health. The chain has TRBV14 and TRBJ2-1; D ambiguous. Sequencing was performed on memory T cells sorted from blood. Here the CDR3 reads CASSQSIRSNIYNEQFF. DNA of the CDR3: TGTGCCAGCAGCCAATCCATCCGCTCCAATATATACAATGAGCAGTTCTTC.